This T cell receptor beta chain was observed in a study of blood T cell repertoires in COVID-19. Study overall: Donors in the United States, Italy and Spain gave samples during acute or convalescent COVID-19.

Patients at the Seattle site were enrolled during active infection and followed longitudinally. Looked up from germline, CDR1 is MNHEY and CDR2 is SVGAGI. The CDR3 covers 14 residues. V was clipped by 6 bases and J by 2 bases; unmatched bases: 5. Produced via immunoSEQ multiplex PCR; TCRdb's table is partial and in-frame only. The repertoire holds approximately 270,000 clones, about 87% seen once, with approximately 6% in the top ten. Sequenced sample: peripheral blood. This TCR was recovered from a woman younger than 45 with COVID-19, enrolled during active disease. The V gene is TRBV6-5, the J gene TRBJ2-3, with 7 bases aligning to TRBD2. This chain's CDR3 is CASSASGNTDTQYF. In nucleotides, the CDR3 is TGTGCCAGCAGCGCTAGCGGAAACACAGATACGCAGTATTTT.